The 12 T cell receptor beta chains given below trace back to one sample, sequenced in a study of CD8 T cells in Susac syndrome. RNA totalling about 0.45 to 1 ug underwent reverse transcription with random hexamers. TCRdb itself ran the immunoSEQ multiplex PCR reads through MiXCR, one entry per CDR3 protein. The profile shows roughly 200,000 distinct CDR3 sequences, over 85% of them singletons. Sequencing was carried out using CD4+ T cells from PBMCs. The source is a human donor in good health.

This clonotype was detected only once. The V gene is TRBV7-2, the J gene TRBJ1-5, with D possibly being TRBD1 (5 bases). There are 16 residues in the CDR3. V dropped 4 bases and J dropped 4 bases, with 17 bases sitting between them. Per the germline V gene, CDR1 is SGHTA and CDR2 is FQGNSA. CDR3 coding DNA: TGTGCCAGCAGCTACGGGGCGAATACCCTAAATCAGCCCCAGCATTTT. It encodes CASSYGANTLNQPQHF.

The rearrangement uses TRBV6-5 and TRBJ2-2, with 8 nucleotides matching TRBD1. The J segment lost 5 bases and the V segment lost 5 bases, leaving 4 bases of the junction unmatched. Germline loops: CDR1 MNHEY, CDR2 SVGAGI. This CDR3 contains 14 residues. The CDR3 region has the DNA TGTGCCAGCAGTCCTGACAGGGGAACCGGGGAGCTGTTTTTT. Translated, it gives CASSPDRGTGELFF.

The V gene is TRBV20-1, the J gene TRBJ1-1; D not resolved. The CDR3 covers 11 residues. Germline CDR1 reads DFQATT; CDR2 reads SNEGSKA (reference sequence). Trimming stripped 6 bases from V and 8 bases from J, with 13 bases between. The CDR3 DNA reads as TGCAGTGCCCGCGTTGGGGTCGAAGCTTTCTTT. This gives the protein CSARVGVEAFF.

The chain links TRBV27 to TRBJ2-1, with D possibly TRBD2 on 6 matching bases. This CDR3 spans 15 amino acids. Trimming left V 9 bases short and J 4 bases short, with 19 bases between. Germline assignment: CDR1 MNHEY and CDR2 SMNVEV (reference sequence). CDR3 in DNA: TGTGCCAGTCTCCCGAGGGCAGGGACTTACAATGAGCAGTTCTTC. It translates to CASLPRAGTYNEQFF.

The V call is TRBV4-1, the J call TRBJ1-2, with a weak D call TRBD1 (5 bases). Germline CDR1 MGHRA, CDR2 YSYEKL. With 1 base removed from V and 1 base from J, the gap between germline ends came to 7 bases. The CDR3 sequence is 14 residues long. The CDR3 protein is CASSQGGGNYGYTF. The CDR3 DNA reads TGCGCCAGCAGCCAAGGCGGGGGTAACTATGGCTACACCTTC.

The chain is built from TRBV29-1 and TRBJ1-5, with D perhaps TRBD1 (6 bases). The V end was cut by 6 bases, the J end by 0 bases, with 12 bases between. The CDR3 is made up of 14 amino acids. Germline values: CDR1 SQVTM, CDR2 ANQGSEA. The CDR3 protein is CSVATGYSNQPQHF. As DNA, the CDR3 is TGCAGCGTCGCGACAGGTTATAGCAATCAGCCCCAGCATTTT.

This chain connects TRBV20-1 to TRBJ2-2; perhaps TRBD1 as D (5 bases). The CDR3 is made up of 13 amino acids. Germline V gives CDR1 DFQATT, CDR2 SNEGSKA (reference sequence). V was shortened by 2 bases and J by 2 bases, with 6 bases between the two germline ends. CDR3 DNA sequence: TGCAGTGCTAGAAGGGGCAACACCGGGGAGCTGTTTTTT. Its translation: CSARRGNTGELFF.

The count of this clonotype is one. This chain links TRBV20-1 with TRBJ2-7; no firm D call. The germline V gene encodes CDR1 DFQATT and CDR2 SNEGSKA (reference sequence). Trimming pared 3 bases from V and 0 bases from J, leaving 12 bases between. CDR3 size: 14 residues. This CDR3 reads CSARMGSSSYEQYV. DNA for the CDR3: TGCAGTGCTAGGATGGGGTCCAGCTCCTACGAGCAGTACGTC.

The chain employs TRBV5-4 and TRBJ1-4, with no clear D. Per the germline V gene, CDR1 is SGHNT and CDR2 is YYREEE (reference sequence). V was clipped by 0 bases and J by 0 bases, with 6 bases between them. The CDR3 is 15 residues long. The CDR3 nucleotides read TGTGCCAGCAGCTTGGTTGCAGCAACTAATGAAAAACTGTTTTTT. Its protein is CASSLVAATNEKLFF.

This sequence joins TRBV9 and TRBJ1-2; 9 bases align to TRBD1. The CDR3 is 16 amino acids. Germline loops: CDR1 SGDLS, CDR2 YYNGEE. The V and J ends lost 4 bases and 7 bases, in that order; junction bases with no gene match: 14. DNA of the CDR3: TGTGCCAGCAGCCCCATTGTCCCACAGGGGGCTGGTGGCTACACCTTC. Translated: CASSPIVPQGAGGYTF.

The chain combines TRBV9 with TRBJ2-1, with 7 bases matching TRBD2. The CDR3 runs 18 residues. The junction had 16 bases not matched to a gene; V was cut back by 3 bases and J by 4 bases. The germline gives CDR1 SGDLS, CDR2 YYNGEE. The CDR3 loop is CASSAYTTPTSFYNEQFF. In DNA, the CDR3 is TGTGCCAGCAGCGCTTATACGACACCGACTAGCTTTTACAATGAGCAGTTCTTC.

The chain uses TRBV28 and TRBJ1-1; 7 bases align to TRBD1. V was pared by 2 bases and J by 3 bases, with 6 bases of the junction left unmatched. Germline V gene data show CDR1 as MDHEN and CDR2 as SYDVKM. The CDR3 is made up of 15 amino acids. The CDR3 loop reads CASSLVTGADTEAFF. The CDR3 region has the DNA TGTGCCAGCAGTTTAGTCACAGGGGCGGACACTGAAGCTTTCTTT.